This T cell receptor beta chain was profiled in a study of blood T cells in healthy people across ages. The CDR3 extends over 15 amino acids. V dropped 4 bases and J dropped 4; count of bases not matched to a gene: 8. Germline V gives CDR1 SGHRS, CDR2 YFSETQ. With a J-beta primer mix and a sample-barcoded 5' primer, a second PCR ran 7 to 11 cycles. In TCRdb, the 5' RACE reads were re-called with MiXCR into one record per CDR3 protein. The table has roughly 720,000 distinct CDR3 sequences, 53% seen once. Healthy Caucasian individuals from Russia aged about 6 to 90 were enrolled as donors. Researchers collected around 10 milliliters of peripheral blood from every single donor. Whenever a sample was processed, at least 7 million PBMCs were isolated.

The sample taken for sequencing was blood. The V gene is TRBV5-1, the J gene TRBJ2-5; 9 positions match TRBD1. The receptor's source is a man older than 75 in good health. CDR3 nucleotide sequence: TGCGCCAGCAGCATGACCGGGACAGGGAGAGAGACCCAGTACTTC. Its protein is CASSMTGTGRETQYF.